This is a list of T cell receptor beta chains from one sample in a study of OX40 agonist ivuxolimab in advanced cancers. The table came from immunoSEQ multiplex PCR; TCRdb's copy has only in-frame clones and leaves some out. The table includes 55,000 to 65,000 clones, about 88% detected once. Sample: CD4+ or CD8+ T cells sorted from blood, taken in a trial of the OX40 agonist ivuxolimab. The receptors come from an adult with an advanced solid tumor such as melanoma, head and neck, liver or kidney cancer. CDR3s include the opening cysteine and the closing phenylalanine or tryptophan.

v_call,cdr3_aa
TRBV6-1,CASSASLLNTEAFF
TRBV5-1,CASSQAPGLAGFGSYNEQFF
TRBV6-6,CASTIRVENTEAFF
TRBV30,CAWSVGSGSGKLFF
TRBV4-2,CASSQYLGESLNEQFF
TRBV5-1,CASRRTNTEAFF
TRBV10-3,CAISEPSSGRASDTQYF
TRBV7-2,CASSLPKGGNTGELFF
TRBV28,CASSLGALRRGLAGVYNEQFF
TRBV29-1,CSVNRGPDNEQFF
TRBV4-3,CASSQQPLAGQVAKNIQYF
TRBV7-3,CASSLTRDRAAFF
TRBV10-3,CATAYSKETQYF
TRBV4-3,CASSQEGLAEETQYF
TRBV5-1,CASSLEGTPSTDTQYF
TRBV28,CASSHTSVDEQFF
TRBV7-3,CASSLTREQADTQYF
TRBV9,CASSRDRSEQYF
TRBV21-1,CASSTYEQYF
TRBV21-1,CASSKGQGYEQYF
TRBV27,CASSRRDSAAETQYF
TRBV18,CASSPLRRTEDNEQFF
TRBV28,CASIDRSSGANVLTF
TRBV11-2,CASSSLRPSSYNEQFF
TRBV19,CASRDRGAQETQYF
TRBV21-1,CASGRLGTRYF
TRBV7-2,CASSLAQGSYNEQFF
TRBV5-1,CASEGGQYTGELFF
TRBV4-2,CASSQEGGELFF
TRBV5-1,CASRPRTGDTGELFF
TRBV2,CASSVGRGPDTQYF
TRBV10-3,CAISQSGTGQTKGPQETQYF
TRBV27,CASSLTGRGGTEAFF
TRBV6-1,CASTYGIDTQYF
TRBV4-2,CASSQESGAYEQYF
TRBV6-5,CASSYSRGFYEQYF
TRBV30,CAWSVLQGGTDTQYF
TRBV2,CASRTGLFRYNEQFF
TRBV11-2,CASSSDHSYEQYF
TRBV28,CASSLEWEQYF
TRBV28,CARSPGKRATNEKLFF
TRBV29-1,CSVDQNTGGTEAFF
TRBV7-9,CASSSQSPLGNEQFF
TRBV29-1,CSVDEGKGEQYF
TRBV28,CASSLRLEQYF